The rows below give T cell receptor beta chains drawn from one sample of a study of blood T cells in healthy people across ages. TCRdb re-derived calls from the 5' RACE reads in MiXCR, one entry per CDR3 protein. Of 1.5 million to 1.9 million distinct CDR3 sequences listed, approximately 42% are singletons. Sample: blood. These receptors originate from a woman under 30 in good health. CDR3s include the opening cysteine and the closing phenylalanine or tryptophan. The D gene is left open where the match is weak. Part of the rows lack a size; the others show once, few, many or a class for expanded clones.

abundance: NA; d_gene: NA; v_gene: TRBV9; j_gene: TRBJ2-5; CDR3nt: TGTGCCAGCAGCGCTAGGAGTGGAGGGGGTTTCAATGAGCAGTACTTC; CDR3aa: CASSARSGGGFNEQYF
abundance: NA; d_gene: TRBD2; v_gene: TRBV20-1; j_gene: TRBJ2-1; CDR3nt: TGCAGTGCTCCCGGACTAGCGGGACCTCAGCAGTTCTTC; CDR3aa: CSAPGLAGPQQFF
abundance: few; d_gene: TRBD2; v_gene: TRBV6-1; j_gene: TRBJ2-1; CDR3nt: TGTGCCAGCAGGGGACTAGCGGTTAATGAGCAGTTCTTC; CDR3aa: CASRGLAVNEQFF
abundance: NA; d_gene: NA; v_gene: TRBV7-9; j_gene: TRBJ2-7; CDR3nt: TGTGCCAGCAGCTCGGTTCCGGGAGCCTCCTACAATGAGCAGTACTTC; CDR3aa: CASSSVPGASYNEQYF
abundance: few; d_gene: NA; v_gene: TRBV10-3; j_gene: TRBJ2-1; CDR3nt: TGTGCCATCAAGCAGTTAAATGAGCAGTTCTTC; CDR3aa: CAIKQLNEQFF
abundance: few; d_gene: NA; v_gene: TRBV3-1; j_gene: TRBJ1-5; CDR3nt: TGTGCCAGCAGCCGAGGGGCAGGGAACAATCAGCCCCAGCATTTT; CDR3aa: CASSRGAGNNQPQHF
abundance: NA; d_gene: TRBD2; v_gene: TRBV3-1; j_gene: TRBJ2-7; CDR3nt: TGTGCCAGCAGCCAAGATAGGACTAGCGGAAACGAGCAGTACTTC; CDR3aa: CASSQDRTSGNEQYF
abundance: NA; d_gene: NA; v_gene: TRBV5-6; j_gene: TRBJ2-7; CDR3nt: TGTGCCAGCAGCTTGGAAGTCGGCCTCCGGTACCCCTACGAGCAGTACTTC; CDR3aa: CASSLEVGLRYPYEQYF
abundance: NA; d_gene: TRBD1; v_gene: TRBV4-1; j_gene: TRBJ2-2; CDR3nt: TGCGCCAGCAGCCAAGAGGGCGGACAGGGTCGATCGACCGGGGAGCTGTTTTTT; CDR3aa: CASSQEGGQGRSTGELFF
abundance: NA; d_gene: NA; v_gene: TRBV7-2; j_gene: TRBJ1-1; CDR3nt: TGTGCCAGCATCCCAGGGGCCACGAACACTGAAGCTTTCTTT; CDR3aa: CASIPGATNTEAFF
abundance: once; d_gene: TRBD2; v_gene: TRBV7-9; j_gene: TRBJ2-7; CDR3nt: TGTGCCAGCAGCTTATTTAGCGGGGGATCTTTGGAGCAGTACTTC; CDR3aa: CASSLFSGGSLEQYF
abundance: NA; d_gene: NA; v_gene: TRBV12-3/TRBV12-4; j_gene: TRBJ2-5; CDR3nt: TGTGCCAGCAGTTTGAGGCGTCAATCGGAGACCCAGTACTTC; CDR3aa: CASSLRRQSETQYF
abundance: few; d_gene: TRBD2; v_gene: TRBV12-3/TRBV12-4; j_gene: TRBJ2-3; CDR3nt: TGTGCCAGCAGGGCGGGGGGCGAGACAGATACGCAGTATTTT; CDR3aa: CASRAGGETDTQYF
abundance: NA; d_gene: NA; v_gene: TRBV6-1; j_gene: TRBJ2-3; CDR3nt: TGTGCCAGCAGGCCTCCAACAGATACGCAGTATTTT; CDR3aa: CASRPPTDTQYF
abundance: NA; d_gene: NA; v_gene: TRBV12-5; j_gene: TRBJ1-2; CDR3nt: TGTGCTAGTGGTATGCCGTACTATGGCTACACCTTC; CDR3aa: CASGMPYYGYTF
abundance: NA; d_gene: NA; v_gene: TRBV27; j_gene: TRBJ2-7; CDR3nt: TGTGCCAGCAGTTTCCCAGGGCCTGGGGAGACTCAGTACTTC; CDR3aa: CASSFPGPGETQYF
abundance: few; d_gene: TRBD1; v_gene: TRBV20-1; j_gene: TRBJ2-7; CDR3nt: TGCAGTGCTCCGCGACAGGGGGACGAGCAGTACTTC; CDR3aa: CSAPRQGDEQYF
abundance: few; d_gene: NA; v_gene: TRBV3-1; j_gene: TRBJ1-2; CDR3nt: TGTGCCAGCAGCCAAGTTTTTAGAGTCAACGCCTATGGCTACACCTTC; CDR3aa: CASSQVFRVNAYGYTF
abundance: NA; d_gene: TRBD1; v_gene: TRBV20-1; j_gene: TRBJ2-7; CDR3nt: TGCAGTGCTAGAGATTTGACAGGGCGAAGCTACGAGCAGTACTTC; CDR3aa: CSARDLTGRSYEQYF
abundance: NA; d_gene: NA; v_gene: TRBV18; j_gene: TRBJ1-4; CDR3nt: TGTGCCAGCTCAGAAAACGCTAATGAAAAACTGTTTTTT; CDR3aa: CASSENANEKLFF
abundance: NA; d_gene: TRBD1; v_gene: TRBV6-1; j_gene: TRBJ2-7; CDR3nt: TGTGCCAGCAGTGAACGGCAGGGGGTTGACGAGCAGTACTTC; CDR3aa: CASSERQGVDEQYF
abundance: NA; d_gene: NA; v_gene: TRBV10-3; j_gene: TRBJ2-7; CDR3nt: TGTGCCATCAGCCCAGAAGGGGGGTACAGCGAGCAGTACTTC; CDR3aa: CAISPEGGYSEQYF
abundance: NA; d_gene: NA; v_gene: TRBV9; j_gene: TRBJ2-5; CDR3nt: TGTGCCAGCAGCGTTGGCCCCACCTCCCAAGAGACCCAGTACTTC; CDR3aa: CASSVGPTSQETQYF
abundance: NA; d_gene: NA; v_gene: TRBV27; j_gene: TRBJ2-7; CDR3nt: TGTGCCGGCAGAAACCCCGGGACGAGCTCCTACGAGCAGTACTTC; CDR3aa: CAGRNPGTSSYEQYF
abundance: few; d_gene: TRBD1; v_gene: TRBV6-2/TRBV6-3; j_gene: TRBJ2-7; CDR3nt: TGTGCCAGCAGTTTTCTACTGCTGGGGACAGCCTACGAGCAGTACTTC; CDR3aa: CASSFLLLGTAYEQYF
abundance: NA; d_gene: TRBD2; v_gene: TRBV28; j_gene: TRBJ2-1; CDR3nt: TGTGCCAGCGGCCCATCGGAGACTAGCGGGATCTACGAGCAGTTCTTC; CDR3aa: CASGPSETSGIYEQFF
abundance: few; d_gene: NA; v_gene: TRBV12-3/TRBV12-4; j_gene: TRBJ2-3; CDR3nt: TGTGCCAGCAGTTTACGAGCACCCGGCACAGATACGCAGTATTTT; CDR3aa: CASSLRAPGTDTQYF
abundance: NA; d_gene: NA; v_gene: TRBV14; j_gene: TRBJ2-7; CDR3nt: TGTGCCAGCAGCCAAGATGGAACGCCAAACTACGAGCAGTACTTC; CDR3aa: CASSQDGTPNYEQYF
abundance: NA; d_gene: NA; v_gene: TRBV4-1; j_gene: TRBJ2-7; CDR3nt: TGCGCCAGCAGCCCCGAGGCCACGGTGAACTACGAGCAGTACTTC; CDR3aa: CASSPEATVNYEQYF